What follows is one T cell receptor beta chain and its context. Its matching antigen is unknown. CDR1 is SGHKS, CDR2 YYEKEE, per germline (reference sequence). V lost 3 bases to trimming and J lost 8 bases; unmatched junction nucleotides: 11. The CDR3 is 17 residues long. The sample belongs to a study of cytomegalovirus exposure and HLA in healthy donors. Study-wide findings and caveats: Usually a TCR sequence was rare, but some public TCRs were found in many donors.

Method: immunoSEQ multiplex PCR; TCRdb's copy keeps in-frame clones and lacks some. The repertoire holds some 60,000 clones, with 85% to 95% as singletons. Sequences were obtained from PBMCs. This TCR was sampled from a man aged 18 to 30 in good health and CMV-seropositive. The chain has TRBV5-5 and TRBJ2-1, with TRBD2 matching 13 bases. CDR3: CASSYGLAGVGFDEQFF. In DNA form, the CDR3 reads TGTGCCAGCAGCTACGGACTAGCGGGAGTAGGTTTTGATGAGCAGTTCTTC.